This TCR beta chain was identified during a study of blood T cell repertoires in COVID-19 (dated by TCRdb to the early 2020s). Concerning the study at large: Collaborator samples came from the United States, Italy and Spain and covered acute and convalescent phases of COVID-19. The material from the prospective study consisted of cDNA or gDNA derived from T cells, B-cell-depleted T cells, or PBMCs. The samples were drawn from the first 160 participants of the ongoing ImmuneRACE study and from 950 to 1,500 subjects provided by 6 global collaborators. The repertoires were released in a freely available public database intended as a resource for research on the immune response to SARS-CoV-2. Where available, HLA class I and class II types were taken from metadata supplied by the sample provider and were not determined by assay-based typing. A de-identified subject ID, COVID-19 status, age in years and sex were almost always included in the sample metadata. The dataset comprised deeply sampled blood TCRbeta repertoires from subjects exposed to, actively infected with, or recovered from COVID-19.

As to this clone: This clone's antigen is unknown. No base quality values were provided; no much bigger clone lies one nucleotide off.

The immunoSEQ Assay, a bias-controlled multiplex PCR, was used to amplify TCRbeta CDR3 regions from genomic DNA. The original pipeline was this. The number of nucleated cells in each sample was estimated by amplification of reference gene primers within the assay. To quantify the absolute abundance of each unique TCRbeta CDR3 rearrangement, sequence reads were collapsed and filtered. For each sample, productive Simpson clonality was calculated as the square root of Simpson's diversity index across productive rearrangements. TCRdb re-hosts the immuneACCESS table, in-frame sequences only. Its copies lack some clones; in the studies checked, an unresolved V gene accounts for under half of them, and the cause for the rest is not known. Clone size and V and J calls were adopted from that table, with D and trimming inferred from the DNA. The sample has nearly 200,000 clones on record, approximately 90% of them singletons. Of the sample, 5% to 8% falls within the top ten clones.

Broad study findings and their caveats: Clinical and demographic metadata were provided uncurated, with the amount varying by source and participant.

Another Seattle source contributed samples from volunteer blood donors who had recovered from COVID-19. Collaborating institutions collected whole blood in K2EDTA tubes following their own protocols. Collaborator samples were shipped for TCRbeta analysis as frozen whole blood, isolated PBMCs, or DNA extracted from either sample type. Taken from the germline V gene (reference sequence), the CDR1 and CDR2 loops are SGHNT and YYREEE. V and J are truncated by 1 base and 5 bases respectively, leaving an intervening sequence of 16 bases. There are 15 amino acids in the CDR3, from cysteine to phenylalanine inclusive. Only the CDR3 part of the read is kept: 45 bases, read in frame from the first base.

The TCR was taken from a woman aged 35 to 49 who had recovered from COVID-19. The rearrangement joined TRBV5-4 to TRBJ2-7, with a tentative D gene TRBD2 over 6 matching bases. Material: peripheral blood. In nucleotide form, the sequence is TGTGCCAGCAGCTTGTCTGTGCGGGAAGGGGACGAGCAGTACTTC. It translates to CASSLSVREGDEQYF.